Below, 9 T cell receptor beta chains from the same sample are listed, as sequenced in a study of cytomegalovirus exposure and HLA in healthy donors. The PCR was carried out with 60 Vbeta primers and 13 Jbeta primers. Assay: immunoSEQ multiplex PCR; the TCRdb copy retains only in-frame clones and omits some. The table records roughly 120,000 clones, 75% to 90% of them present only once. The material sequenced was PBMCs. The receptors originated from a man aged 45-60 years in good health and CMV-seronegative.

The count of this clone is one. At one of its ends the junction is not consistent with the germline gene, which may arise from a read error. The J gene is TRBJ2-3, the V gene TRBV7-9; 7 bases map to TRBD1. CDR3 length: 16 residues. CDR1 and CDR2 from the germline V gene are SEHNR and FQNEAQ (reference sequence). CDR3 sequence reads: CARSSPQGKVTDTQYF. In DNA, the CDR3 is TGTGCCCGCAGCTCCCCACAGGGGAAGGTGACAGATACGCAGTATTTT. Variable domain in full (rest from reference TRBV7-9 and TRBJ2-3): DTGVSQNPRHKITKRGQNVTFRCDPISEHNRLYWYRQTLGQGPEFLTYFQNEAQLEKSRLLSDRFSAERPKGSFSTLEIQRTEQGDSAMYLCARSSPQGKVTDTQYFGPGTRLTVL.

The chain combines TRBV5-4 with TRBJ1-1; tentative D call: TRBD1 (5 bases). The CDR3 has 12 amino acids. V was trimmed by 3 bases and J by 5 bases, leaving 8 bases between them. CDR1 SGHNT and CDR2 YYREEE come from the germline V gene (reference sequence). CDR3 nucleotides: TGTGCCAGCAGCTGGGGGGATACTGAAGCTTTCTTT. Encoded protein: CASSWGDTEAFF.

V usage is TRBV19 and J usage is TRBJ1-1; 7 bases are shared with TRBD1. The CDR3 has 15 residues. In germline, CDR1 is LNHDA, CDR2 SQIVND (reference sequence). V was pared by 5 bases and J by 0 bases, with 6 bases of the junction left unmatched. This CDR3 reads CASSGGTAVNTEAFF. CDR3 DNA sequence: TGTGCCAGTAGTGGAGGGACAGCCGTGAACACTGAAGCTTTCTTT. The full variable domain, completed using reference TRBV19 and TRBJ1-1, is DGGITQSPKYLFRKEGQNVTLSCEQNLNHDAMYWYRQDPGQGLRLIYYSQIVNDFQKGDIAEGYSVSREKKESFPLTVTSAQKNPTAFYLCASSGGTAVNTEAFFGQGTRLTVV.

This chain connects TRBV7-2 to TRBJ1-4, with TRBD1 matching over 10 bases. CDR3 size: 17 residues. The germline CDR1 and CDR2 sequences are SGHTA and FQGNSA. Losses at the gene ends were 5 bases for V and 8 bases for J; bases not matched to a gene: 14. The CDR3 coding sequence is TGTGCCAGCAGCCGTACCACCTCCGGGACAGGGGTCGAAAAACTGTTTTTT. Residues: CASSRTTSGTGVEKLFF.

This clone was picked up one time. The chain combines TRBV29-1 with TRBJ1-6; 7 bases line up with TRBD1. The CDR3 runs to 16 residues. J was trimmed by 0 bases and V by 6 bases; bases with no gene match: 8. Germline V gives CDR1 SQVTM, CDR2 ANQGSEA. CDR3 coding DNA: TGCAGCGTCCGGATACAGGGGAGCTCCTATAATTCACCCCTCCACTTT. Its protein product is CSVRIQGSSYNSPLHF.

This chain joins TRBV28 and TRBJ2-7; 11 bases are shared with TRBD2. Trimming at V came to 1 base and at J to 1 base, leaving 3 bases not matched to a gene. Germline-derived CDR1 and CDR2 are MDHEN and SYDVKM. CDR3 size: 16 residues. The CDR3 is CASSLFASGRSYEQYF. CDR3 nucleotide sequence: TGTGCCAGCAGTTTATTCGCTAGCGGGAGGTCCTACGAGCAGTACTTC.

The V and J genes are TRBV5-1 and TRBJ2-3; 9 positions match TRBD1. Trimming removed 4 bases from V and 4 bases from J; junction bases left unmatched: 10. This CDR3 is 16 amino acids long. CDR1 is SGHRS and CDR2 is YFSETQ in the germline V gene. The CDR3 loop is CASSQGQGVRADTQYF. The CDR3, as DNA: TGCGCCAGCAGCCAGGGACAGGGCGTACGGGCAGATACGCAGTATTTT.

The chain carries TRBV18 and TRBJ2-7; D is ambiguous. CDR3 length: 14 residues. V was clipped by 3 bases and J by 2 bases, with 11 bases between them. In germline, CDR1 is KGHSH, CDR2 LQKENI. The CDR3 sequence: CASSPVALTYEQYF. For the CDR3, the DNA is TGTGCCAGCTCACCGGTAGCCCTTACCTACGAGCAGTACTTC.

This chain connects TRBV7-9 to TRBJ2-5; 8 nucleotides agree with TRBD1. The germline V gene encodes CDR1 SEHNR and CDR2 FQNEAQ (reference sequence). The CDR3 consists of 15 residues. The V gene end was trimmed by 5 bases and the J gene end by 2 bases; junction bases not matched to a gene: 7. The CDR3 region is CASSLTGVTQETQYF. CDR3 nucleotides: TGTGCCAGCAGCCTGACAGGGGTGACTCAAGAGACCCAGTACTTC. Full variable domain (remainder filled in from reference TRBV7-9 and TRBJ2-5): DTGVSQNPRHKITKRGQNVTFRCDPISEHNRLYWYRQTLGQGPEFLTYFQNEAQLEKSRLLSDRFSAERPKGSFSTLEIQRTEQGDSAMYLCASSLTGVTQETQYFGPGTRLLVL.